This T cell receptor beta chain is drawn from a study of control samples from healthy donors and cancer patients. Worth noting for this clone: This same CDR3 is encoded by further DNA sequences in the sample.

Using immunoSEQ multiplex PCR, the repertoire was profiled, and TCRdb retains in-frame clones only, with some absent. The sample lists about 160,000 clones; roughly 95% were seen once. The CDR3 totals 13 residues. Trimming stripped 2 bases from V and 5 bases from J, with 9 bases between. Germline V CDR1 and CDR2: MDHEN, SYDVKM. Sample: blood. The chain couples TRBV28 to TRBJ1-2; D may be TRBD1 (5 bases). The clonotype was recovered from a woman in her thirties in good health. DNA of the CDR3: TGTGCCAGCAGTTTAGGGGGGTTGTATGGCTACACCTTC. This gives the protein CASSLGGLYGYTF.